The text below deals with one TCR beta chain. The antigen this receptor binds is unknown. The record has no base qualities; no much larger clone is one base away. The sample is drawn from a study of human T cells and chemical hapten exposure (dated by TCRdb to the early 2020s). About the study as a whole: For sensitization, 2% DPC in acetone was applied to an approximately 2 cm by approximately 2 cm area of upper inner arm skin. The libraries were sequenced as a pool, and the TCR yield per sample differed mostly because of small variations in library volumes within the pool. Patch testing on the upper back used Finn chambers containing 0.01% DPC, with scoring done after 6 days according to International Contact Dermatitis Research Group standards. Patients additionally received weekly therapeutic DPC doses to the scalp throughout the approximately 22-week study period. This study followed changes in the peripheral blood TCR repertoire in vivo during primary and secondary sensitization of alopecia patients to the hapten diphenylcyclopropenone (DPC). For TCR sequencing, blood came from 25 to 35 alopecia patients at anywhere from one to four time points (pre-sensitization, 2, 6 and 24 weeks). Blood samples were taken from patients before sensitization (week 0) and then at 2, 6 and about 24 weeks after DPC sensitization. The mostly female patient cohort included alopecia areata with under or over 50% scalp involvement, alopecia totalis and alopecia universalis.

The time point label of this sample denotes: patch test 2, 6 weeks after DPC sensitization. The treatment or condition label on this specimen signifies: therapeutic diphenylcyclopropenone sensitization with weekly scalp DPC. Blood at each patch-test visit was drawn before the patch test was applied. Patients were considered eligible if aged 18 to 70, diagnosed with alopecia and deemed suitable for DPC therapy, and patients were excluded if pregnant. Total RNA was extracted from unfractionated whole blood collected in Tempus Blood RNA tubes. Results and caveats for the whole study, not just this receptor: Alopecia, a presumed autoimmune disease, was present in all patients, so the immune response of the patients might differ from that of healthy individuals. A positive correlation was found between the number of PT1 expanded TCRs and patch test score, with significance reached at thresholds 8, 16 and 32 but not 4. Repeated subsampling changed both the strength of the expansion versus patch-test correlation and the threshold at which the correlation became significant. Expanded TCRs formed significantly more large CDR3 similarity clusters than pre-sensitization or healthy control sets, consistent with antigen-driven responses. No change with DPC sensitization was found in the number of TCRs above 1 in 1000 frequency, and no evidence of global repertoire structure alterations was found.

The CDR3 holds 10 amino acids from the cysteine to the phenylalanine. Only CDR3 DNA remains: 30 bases, in frame from the first base. Library generation was performed with RACE. The sequencer listed for this sample is NextSeq 500. During library preparation, unique molecular identifiers were attached to individual cDNA molecules so that TCRs could be counted quantitatively and reproducibly. For every blood RNA sample, sequencing covered both the TCR alpha and TCR beta chains. Processing in the source paper ran as follows. The median number of TCRs per sample was 95,638, ranging from 23,224 to 690,600. V, J and CDR3 annotation of the TCR reads was performed with the Decombinator software suite. For the PS versus PT1 abundance plots, all samples were subsampled to the same number of TCRs (28,000). Expanded TCRs were defined as absent before sensitization and observed at least eight times at the 2-week time point. The public reads were reanalyzed by TCRdb: fastp trimming at Q25, MiXCR alignment, in-frame beta chains only. Rows matching on CDR3 protein sequence are summarized as one entry with the most common DNA and genes. The V and J calls were determined by TCRdb, not by the authors. This sample holds a few hundred thousand distinct CDR3 sequences; about 6% were observed only once. Around 5.6% of the sample goes to the ten largest clones.

Rearrangement joined TRBV21-1 to TRBJ1-5. TRBV21-1 is annotated as a pseudogene. The sample here was whole blood, taken in connection with sensitization to the hapten diphenylcyclopropenone (DPC). This receptor was identified in a woman aged 18 to 35 with alopecia areata. Some clones in this sample may be carry-over from other donors' samples. The nucleotide sequence is TGTGCCAGCAGCGGGCAGCCCCAGCATTTT. Translated, it reads CASSGQPQHF.